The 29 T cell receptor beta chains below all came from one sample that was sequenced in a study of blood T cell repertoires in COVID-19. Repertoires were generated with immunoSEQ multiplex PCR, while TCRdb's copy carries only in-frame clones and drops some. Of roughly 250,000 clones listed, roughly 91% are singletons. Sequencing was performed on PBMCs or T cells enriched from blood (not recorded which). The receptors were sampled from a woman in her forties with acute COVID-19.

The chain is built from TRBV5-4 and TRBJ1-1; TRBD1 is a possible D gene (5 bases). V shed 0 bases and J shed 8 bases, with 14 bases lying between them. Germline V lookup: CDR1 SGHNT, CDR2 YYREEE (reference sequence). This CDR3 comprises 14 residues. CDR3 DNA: TGTGCCAGCAGCTTGGACAGGTTCCAGGCAGAAGCTTTCTTT. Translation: CASSLDRFQAEAFF.

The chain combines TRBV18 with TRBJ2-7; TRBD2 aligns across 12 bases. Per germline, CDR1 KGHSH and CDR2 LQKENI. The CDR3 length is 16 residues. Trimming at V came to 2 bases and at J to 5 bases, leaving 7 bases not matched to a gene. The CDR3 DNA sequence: TGTGCCAGCTCACCATTGACTAGCGGGAGTAACCACGAGCAGTACTTC. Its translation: CASSPLTSGSNHEQYF.

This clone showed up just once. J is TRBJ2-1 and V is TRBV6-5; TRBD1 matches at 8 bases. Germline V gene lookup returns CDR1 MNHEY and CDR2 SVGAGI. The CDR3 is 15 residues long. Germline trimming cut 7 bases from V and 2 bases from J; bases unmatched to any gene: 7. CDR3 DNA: TGTGCCAGCAAAACTACAGGGGGAACCTACAATGAGCAGTTCTTC. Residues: CASKTTGGTYNEQFF.

The CDR3 DNA reads TGTGCCAGCAGTTTAGCGGCGTCAAGTGGCTACACCTTC. Amino acids: CASSLAASSGYTF. This rearrangement joins TRBV28 to TRBJ1-2; no definite D call. V lost 2 bases to trimming and J lost 7 bases, with 11 bases between them. The germline gives CDR1 MDHEN, CDR2 SYDVKM. There are 13 residues in the CDR3.

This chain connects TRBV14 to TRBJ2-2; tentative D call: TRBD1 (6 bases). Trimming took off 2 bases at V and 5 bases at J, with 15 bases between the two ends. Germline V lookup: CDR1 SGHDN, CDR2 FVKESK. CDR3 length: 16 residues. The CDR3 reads CASSQNSRGRTGELFF. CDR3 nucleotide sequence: TGTGCCAGCAGCCAAAACTCCAGGGGAAGGACCGGGGAGCTGTTTTTT.

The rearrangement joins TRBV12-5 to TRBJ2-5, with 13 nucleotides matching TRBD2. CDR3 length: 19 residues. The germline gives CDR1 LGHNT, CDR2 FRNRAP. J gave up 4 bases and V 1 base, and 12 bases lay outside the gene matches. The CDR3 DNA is TGTGCTAGTGGTTTGGATCTATCCGGACTAGCGGGAGTGGGAGAGACCCAGTACTTC. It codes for CASGLDLSGLAGVGETQYF.

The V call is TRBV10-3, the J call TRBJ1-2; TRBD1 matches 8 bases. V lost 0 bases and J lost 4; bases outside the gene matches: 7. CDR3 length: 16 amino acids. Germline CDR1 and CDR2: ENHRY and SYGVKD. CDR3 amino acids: CAISESPRQGSYGYTF. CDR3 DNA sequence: TGTGCCATCAGTGAGTCCCCCAGACAGGGGAGCTATGGCTACACCTTC.

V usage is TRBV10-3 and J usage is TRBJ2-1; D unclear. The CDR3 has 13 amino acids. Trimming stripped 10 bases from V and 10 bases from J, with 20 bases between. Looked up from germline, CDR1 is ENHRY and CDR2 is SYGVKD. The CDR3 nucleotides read TGTGCCACAGTGGAAGTTACCGGGTTGGAGCAGTTCTTC. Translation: CATVEVTGLEQFF.

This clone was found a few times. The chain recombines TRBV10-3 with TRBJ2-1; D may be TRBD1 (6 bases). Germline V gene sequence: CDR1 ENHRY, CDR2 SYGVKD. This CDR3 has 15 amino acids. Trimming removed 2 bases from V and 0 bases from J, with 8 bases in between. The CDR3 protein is CAISERGSSYNEQFF. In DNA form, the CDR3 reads TGTGCCATCAGTGAGAGGGGGAGCTCCTACAATGAGCAGTTCTTC.

In DNA form, the CDR3 reads TGTGCCAGCAGGCGGTTGAGGGAAACCTACGAGCAGTACTTC. Translated, it gives CASRRLRETYEQYF. This chain joins TRBV6-5 and TRBJ2-7; tentative D call: TRBD2 (5 bases). The length of the CDR3 is 14 residues. With 6 bases removed from V and 2 bases from J, the gap between germline ends came to 14 bases. Germline CDR1 is MNHEY and CDR2 is SVGAGI.

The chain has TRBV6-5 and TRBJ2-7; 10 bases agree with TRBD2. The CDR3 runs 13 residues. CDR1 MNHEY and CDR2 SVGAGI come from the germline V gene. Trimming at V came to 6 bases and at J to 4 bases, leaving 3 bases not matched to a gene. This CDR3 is CASSKTSGYEQYF. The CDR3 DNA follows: TGTGCCAGCAGCAAGACTAGCGGGTACGAGCAGTACTTC.

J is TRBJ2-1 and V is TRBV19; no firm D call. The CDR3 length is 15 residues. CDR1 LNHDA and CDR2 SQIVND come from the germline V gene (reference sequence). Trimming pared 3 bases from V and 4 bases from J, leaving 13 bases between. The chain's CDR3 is CASSINRVRYNEQFF. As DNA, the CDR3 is TGTGCCAGTAGTATTAACCGGGTACGGTACAATGAGCAGTTCTTC.

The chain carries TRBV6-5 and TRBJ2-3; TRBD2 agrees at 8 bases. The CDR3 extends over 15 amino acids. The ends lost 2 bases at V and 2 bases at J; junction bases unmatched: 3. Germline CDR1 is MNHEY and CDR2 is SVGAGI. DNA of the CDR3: TGTGCCAGCAGTTACGACGGGGGGGCCACAGATACGCAGTATTTT. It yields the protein CASSYDGGATDTQYF.

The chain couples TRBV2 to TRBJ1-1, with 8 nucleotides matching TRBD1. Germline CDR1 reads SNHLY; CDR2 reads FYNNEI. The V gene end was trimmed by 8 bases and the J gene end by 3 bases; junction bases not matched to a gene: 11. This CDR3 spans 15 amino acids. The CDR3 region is CASHRDRIGDTEAFF. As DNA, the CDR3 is TGTGCCAGCCACCGGGACAGGATAGGGGACACTGAAGCTTTCTTT.

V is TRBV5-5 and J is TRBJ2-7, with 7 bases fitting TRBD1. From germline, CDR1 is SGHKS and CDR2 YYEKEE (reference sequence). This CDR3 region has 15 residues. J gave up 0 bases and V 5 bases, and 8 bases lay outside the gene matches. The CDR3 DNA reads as TGTGCCAGCAGTTCGCCTGACAGGGCCTCCTACGAGCAGTACTTC. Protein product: CASSSPDRASYEQYF. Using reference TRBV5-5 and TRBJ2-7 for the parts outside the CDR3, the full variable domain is DAGVTQSPTHLIKTRGQQVTLRCSPISGHKSVSWYQQVLGQGPQFIFQYYEKEERGRGNFPDRFSARQFPNYSSELNVNALLLGDSALYLCASSSPDRASYEQYFGPGTRLTVT.

CDR3 loop: CASSFGSGTSTDTQYF. In nucleotides, the CDR3 is TGTGCCAGCAGCTTTGGTAGCGGGACTAGCACAGATACGCAGTATTTT. This sequence joins TRBV11-2 and TRBJ2-3; 8 bases are shared with TRBD2. Unmatched junction bases numbered 5, after V lost 3 bases and J lost 0 bases. CDR3 length equals 16 residues. Germline V gene data show CDR1 as SGHAT and CDR2 as FQNNGV.

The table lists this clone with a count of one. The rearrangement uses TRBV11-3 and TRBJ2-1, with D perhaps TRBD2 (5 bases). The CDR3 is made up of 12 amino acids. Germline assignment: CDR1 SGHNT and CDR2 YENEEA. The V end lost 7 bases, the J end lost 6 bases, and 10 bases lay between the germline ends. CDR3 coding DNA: TGTGCCAGCACCCGTGGAGGCAATGAGCAGTTCTTC. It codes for CASTRGGNEQFF.

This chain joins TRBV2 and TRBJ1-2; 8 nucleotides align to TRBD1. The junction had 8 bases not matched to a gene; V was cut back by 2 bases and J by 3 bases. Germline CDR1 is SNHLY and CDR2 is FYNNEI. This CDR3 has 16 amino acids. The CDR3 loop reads CASSEFSGQGYYGYTF. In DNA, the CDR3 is TGTGCCAGCAGTGAATTTAGTGGACAGGGTTACTATGGCTACACCTTC.

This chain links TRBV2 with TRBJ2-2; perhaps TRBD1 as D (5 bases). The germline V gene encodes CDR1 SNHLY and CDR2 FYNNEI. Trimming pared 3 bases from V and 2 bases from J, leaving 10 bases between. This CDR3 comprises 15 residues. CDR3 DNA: TGTGCCAGCAGTGAGTTCAGGACAAACACCGGGGAGCTGTTTTTT. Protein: CASSEFRTNTGELFF.

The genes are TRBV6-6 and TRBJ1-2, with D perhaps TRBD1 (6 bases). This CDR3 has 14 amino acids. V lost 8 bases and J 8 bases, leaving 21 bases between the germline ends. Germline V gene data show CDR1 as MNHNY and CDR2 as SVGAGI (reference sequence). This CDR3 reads CASHPFPDRGGYTF. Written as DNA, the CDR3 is TGTGCCAGCCACCCCTTCCCGGACAGAGGGGGCTACACCTTC.

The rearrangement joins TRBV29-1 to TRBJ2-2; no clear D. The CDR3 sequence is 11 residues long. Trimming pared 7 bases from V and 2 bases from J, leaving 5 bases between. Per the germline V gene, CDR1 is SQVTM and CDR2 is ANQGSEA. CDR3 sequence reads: CSAQNTGELFF. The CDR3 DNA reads TGCAGCGCTCAAAACACCGGGGAGCTGTTTTTT.

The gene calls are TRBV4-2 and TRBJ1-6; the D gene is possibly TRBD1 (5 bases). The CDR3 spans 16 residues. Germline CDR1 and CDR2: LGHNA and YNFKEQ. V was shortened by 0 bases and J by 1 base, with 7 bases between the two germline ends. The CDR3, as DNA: TGTGCCAGCAGCCAAGATGCAGGGTCCTATAATTCACCCCTCCACTTT. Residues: CASSQDAGSYNSPLHF.

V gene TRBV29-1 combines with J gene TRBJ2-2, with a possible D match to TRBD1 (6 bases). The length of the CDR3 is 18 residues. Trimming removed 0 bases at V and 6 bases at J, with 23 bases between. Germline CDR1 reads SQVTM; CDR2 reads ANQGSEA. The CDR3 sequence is CSVEERARGTYRPGELFF. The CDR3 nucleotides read TGCAGCGTTGAAGAACGAGCCAGGGGAACTTACCGCCCCGGGGAGCTGTTTTTT.

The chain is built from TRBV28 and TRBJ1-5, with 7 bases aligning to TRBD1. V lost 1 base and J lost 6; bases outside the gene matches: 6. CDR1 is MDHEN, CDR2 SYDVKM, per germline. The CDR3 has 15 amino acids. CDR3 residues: CASSLYGTVTQPQHF. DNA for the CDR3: TGTGCCAGCAGTTTATACGGGACAGTTACTCAGCCCCAGCATTTT.

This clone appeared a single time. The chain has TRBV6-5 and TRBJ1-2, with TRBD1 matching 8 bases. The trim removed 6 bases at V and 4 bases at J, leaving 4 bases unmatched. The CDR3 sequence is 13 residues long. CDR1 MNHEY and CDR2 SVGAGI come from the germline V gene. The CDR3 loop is CASSLRGPYGYTF. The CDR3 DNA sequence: TGTGCCAGCAGCCTCAGGGGGCCCTATGGCTACACCTTC.

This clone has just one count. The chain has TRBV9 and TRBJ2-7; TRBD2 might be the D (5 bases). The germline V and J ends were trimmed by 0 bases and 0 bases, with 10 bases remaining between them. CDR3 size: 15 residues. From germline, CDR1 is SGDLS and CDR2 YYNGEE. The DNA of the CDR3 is TGTGCCAGCAGCGTAGGGCGGGTTGTCTCCTACGAGCAGTACTTC. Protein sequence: CASSVGRVVSYEQYF.

The CDR3 sequence is CASTKRGLEAFF. In DNA form, the CDR3 reads TGTGCCAGCACCAAACGAGGACTTGAAGCTTTCTTT. The chain joins TRBV21-1 to TRBJ1-1. TRBV21-1 is designated a pseudogene. The CDR3 contains 12 residues.

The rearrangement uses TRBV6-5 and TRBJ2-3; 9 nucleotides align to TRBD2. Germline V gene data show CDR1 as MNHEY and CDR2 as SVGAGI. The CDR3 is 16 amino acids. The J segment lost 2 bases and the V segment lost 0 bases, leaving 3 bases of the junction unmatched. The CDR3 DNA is TGTGCCAGCAGTTACTCTGCTAGCGGGATCACAGATACGCAGTATTTT. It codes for CASSYSASGITDTQYF.

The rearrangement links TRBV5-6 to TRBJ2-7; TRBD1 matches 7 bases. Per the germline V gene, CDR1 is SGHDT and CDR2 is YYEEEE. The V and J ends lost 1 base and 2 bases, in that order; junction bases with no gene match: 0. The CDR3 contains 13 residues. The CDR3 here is CASSLTGAYEQYF. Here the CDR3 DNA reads TGTGCCAGCAGCTTGACAGGGGCCTACGAGCAGTACTTC.